The entry that follows covers one T cell receptor beta chain sequence. Its matching antigen is unknown. The treatment is: 10-day PBMC culture with coronavirus spike peptide pools or control peptides (ViraFEST assay). ViraFEST sequenced TCRs after peptide-pool expansion of antigen-specific T cells. This record belongs to a study of vaccination and CD4 T cells after COVID-19. In the study overall: Control cultures, each given a CEFX pool, an HIV-1 Nef pool, or no peptide, were included.

This CDR3 contains 14 residues. V was clipped by 4 bases and J by 10 bases, with 14 bases between them. Germline-derived CDR1 and CDR2 are SNHLY and FYNNEI. An Oncomine TCR Beta short-read assay was used to sequence the DNA from cultured CD4+ T cells. One entry per CDR3 protein, called by TCRdb with MiXCR from the PCR reads. This table has roughly 20,000 distinct CDR3 sequences, 55% appearing once. Study-level findings and limits: A relatively small number of convalescent patients were studied, and no early post-infection timepoints were included.

The clonotype comes from a human donor who had recovered from COVID-19. The rearrangement joins TRBV2 to TRBJ1-6; D is perhaps TRBD1 (5 bases). Source material: CD4+ T cells from blood, cultured in vitro. In nucleotides, the CDR3 is TGTGCCAGCAGTGGTATACAGCAGGGATCACCCCTCCACTTT. Translation: CASSGIQQGSPLHF.